These 4 T cell receptor beta chains were all obtained from the same sample, sequenced in a study of type 1 regulatory T cells (dated by TCRdb to the early 2020s). Sequencing was carried out with an Illumina MiSeq. TCRdb handled the public reads itself, with Q25 trimming in fastp and clone calling in MiXCR, and kept productive beta chains. Each CDR3 protein gets just one entry, which takes the most common genes and DNA from the rows behind it. The sample table contains about 62,000 distinct CDR3 sequences; only one count was recorded for around 62% of them. Clones ranked in the top ten supply 1.5% to 2% of the sample. These TCRs are of unknown antigen specificity. Source material: cultured non-Tr1 T cells, either the whole culture or a sorted T cell fraction (not recorded which). Explained via the paper, the cell subset or site label denotes: non-Tr1 population from the T-allo10 product. Receptor source: a human donor in good health.

This chain connects TRBV12-3 or TRBV12-4 to TRBJ2-1; 8 positions match TRBD2. With V trimmed by 6 bases and J by 0 bases, 13 bases remained unmatched. The CDR3 contains 18 residues. The CDR3 DNA reads as TGTGCCAGCAGAAAAACTACTGGCGGGGGGAGCTCCTACAATGAGCAGTTCTTC. It specifies CASRKTTGGGSSYNEQFF.

The chain couples TRBV7-8 to TRBJ2-3, with D uncertain. Trimming pared 5 bases from V and 8 bases from J, leaving 11 bases between. The CDR3 is 12 amino acids. CDR1 SGHVS and CDR2 FQNEAQ come from the germline V gene. CDR3 in amino acids: CASSPPGPTQYF. DNA of the CDR3: TGTGCCAGCAGCCCCCCTGGTCCTACGCAGTATTTT.

The V call is TRBV28, the J call TRBJ2-3; D gene unclear. Germline V gives CDR1 MDHEN, CDR2 SYDVKM. This CDR3 spans 15 amino acids. V was cut by 2 bases and J by 4 bases, with 13 bases left in between. CDR3 residues: CASSLRASFSDTQYF. As DNA, the CDR3 is TGTGCCAGCAGTTTAAGGGCCAGCTTCTCAGATACGCAGTATTTT.

The chain recombines TRBV6-2 or TRBV6-3 with TRBJ2-7; TRBD2 agrees at 8 bases. CDR3 length: 14 amino acids. The V gene end was trimmed by 6 bases and the J gene end by 7 bases; junction bases not matched to a gene: 11. From germline, CDR1 is MNHEY and CDR2 SVGEGT. The CDR3 DNA is TGTGCCAGCAGACCAAGCGGGAGTATCGGGGAGCAGTACTTC. Residues: CASRPSGSIGEQYF.